The entry below gives a single T cell receptor beta chain sequence along with its context. Its specific antigen is unknown. No base quality values were provided; no much bigger clone lies one nucleotide off. The cohort consisted of some 730 healthy bone marrow donors. At the time of sampling, every cohort member was nominally healthy, though immune exposures that went unrecorded were likely present. The donor tested CMV seronegative and was one of the 352 seronegative cohort members. A peripheral blood sample was provided by each donor, and peripheral blood mononuclear cells were used for TCR beta sequencing. The Qiagen DNeasy Blood Extraction Kit was used to extract genomic DNA from the blood cell samples. Library generation was performed with the immunoSEQ multiplex PCR assay. For the multiplex PCR, a mixture combining 60 forward primers for TCR Vbeta segments and 13 reverse primers for TCR Jbeta segments was used. The CDR3 region of rearranged TCR beta genes was amplified from genomic DNA with a multiplex PCR assay. The amplified TCR beta libraries were sequenced on the Illumina HiSeq System as 87-base-pair reads. The original methods were these. A later analysis counted about 80 million unique TCR beta chains across the 666 repertoires, and roughly 10 million of these chains were shared by at least two donors. A nearest-neighbor algorithm error-corrected the raw reads and collapsed the reads into unique sequences, merging closely related sequences to remove PCR and sequencing errors. CDR3 sequences were aligned to IMGT reference sequences to assign V, D and J gene segments. For a sequence to be retained, at least a six-nucleotide match to both a V gene segment and a J gene segment was required. Rearrangements were called productive when the CDR3 lacked stop codons and stayed in frame with V and J; all others were non-productive. CDR3 was defined according to IMGT convention as the region running from the second conserved V-encoded cysteine to the conserved J-encoded phenylalanine. The earlier analysis of around 640 of the donors excluded sequences that lacked an unambiguous match to a single V gene segment. In an earlier analysis of 450 to 750 of the donors, a V segment was called functional when productive rearrangements were above 56.7%, and segregating when the standard deviation between donors exceeded 5%. A statistical classification framework was built for diagnosing cytomegalovirus status from the catalog of TCR beta chain sequences. In a later analysis, V and J genes were assigned by comparing TCR nucleotide sequences against IMGT/GENE-DB human TR gene sequences. Using the TCRdist pipeline, a later analysis assigned CDR3 sequences along with most-parsimonious VDJ recombination scenarios. In a later analysis, each TCR beta chain was defined by its CDR3 amino acid sequence together with its V-gene family, and reads lacking a unique V-gene family were excluded. As a way to deal with suspected cross-contamination and a sequencing artifact, a later analysis dropped more than 500 nucleotide sequences that were highly shared and had low generation probability. In a later analysis, a clonal expansion index was calculated for each public chain from normalized within-repertoire ranks of inferred template counts. Generation probabilities in a later analysis came from a VDJ recombination model fitted to out-of-frame rearrangements, and those results were checked against IGoR. In a later analysis, TCR-TCR, TCR-HLA and TCR-CMV co-occurrence was scored with hypergeometric tests, and a repertoire-size bias correction was applied to TCR pairs. A later analysis estimated false discovery rates by permuting HLA or CMV assignments 20 times. A later analysis grouped co-occurring TCRs with DBSCAN, adding TCRdist sequence similarity when clustering within HLA-allele-positive subsets. Repertoires with fewer than 30,000 or more than 120,000 public chains, plus five repertoires with anomalous nucleotide sharing, were excluded from co-occurrence clustering. The source is immuneACCESS, and TCRdb retained only in-frame sequences with V and J called. Part of the clones is not carried over; for the studies checked, unresolved V genes explain less than half of this, and the remainder is unexplained. That table is the source of V, J and clone size, and D and trimming were worked out from the DNA. For this sample there are 150,000 to 180,000 clones; approximately 72% appear just once. Clones ranked in the top ten supply about 2.8% of the sample.

Taken from the germline V gene (reference sequence), the CDR1 and CDR2 loops are SEHNR and FQNEAQ. V ends up 4 bases short and J 0 bases short, with an unmatched junction base count of 9. Including the terminal cysteine and phenylalanine, the CDR3 comprises 17 residues. Only the CDR3 part of the read is kept: 51 bases, read in frame from the first base. The entry originates in a study of cytomegalovirus exposure and HLA in healthy donors (dated by TCRdb to the late 2010s). Context from the whole study: An earlier analysis of about 560 of the donors reported under 300 Gb of sequence data and some 110 million unique TCR beta sequences obtained from about 170 million T cells. An early release that covered roughly 600 HLA-typed donors contained approximately 300 gigabases of sequencing data and tens of millions of unique TCR sequences. Of the roughly 410 genotyped donors, less than 85% were placed in the genetic ancestry cluster associated with self-reported Caucasian donors. The study aimed to test whether cataloging public T cell receptors could reveal signatures of past pathogen exposure. The study profiled the T cell repertoires of 550 to 700 subjects by immunosequencing and related them to cytomegalovirus serostatus. In addition to the first cohort of 666 subjects, a separate validation cohort of 120 different subjects was used. To predict cytomegalovirus infection status, the study combined high-throughput TCR immunosequencing, statistical association of individual TCRs with disease status, and machine learning. A later analysis re-examined previously published TCR beta repertoires from roughly 720 donors and added high-resolution HLA genotyping to investigate patterns of TCR occurrence. The later analysis used no new phenotypic data to find candidate immune exposures, relying instead on TCR beta sequences and their occurrence across donors. An earlier analysis of 500 to 650 of the donors applied high-throughput TCR beta sequencing to assess whether each TCR beta V gene segment acted as functional or pseudogenic. Donor age, sex, ethnicity and CMV serostatus were compiled together with the repertoire data. In a later genetic analysis, genome-wide SNP genotypes for about three fifths of the roughly 670 donors were used, and that subset was treated as a discovery cohort. Every repertoire in the discovery cohort had been generated on one and the same sequencing platform. HLA typing included class I and class II loci at four-digit resolution. Typing coverage varied by locus: roughly 620-640 donors for A, B, C, DRB1 and DQB1; approximately 560 for DQA1; about 570 for DPA1; more than 450 for DPB1. Four to six DR-DQ haplotypes were handled as single units for association and clustering, since linkage in the cohort was strong. Among around 400 genotyped donors of the cohort, an average of approximately 240,000 unique TCR beta nucleotide sequences were sequenced per donor, roughly 20% of them non-productive.

Study-wide findings and limitations: Roughly uniform sequencing depth across donors was assumed in presence/absence analyses, although this assumption may not hold. In a later analysis, the rate of TCR association differed among HLA loci, with DRB1 alleles having the most associated TCRs and HLA-C alleles having the fewest. A further reported finding was that TCR beta sequences accurately predicted the HLA-A and HLA-B alleles for most subjects in the first cohort. Most TCR sequences were seen in very few donors, while some public TCRs were found in many individuals. The study listed 150 to 200 TCR beta chains as associated with cytomegalovirus. In this cohort, only TCR beta chains were sequenced, and detectable features were limited by the absence of alpha or paired-chain data. An earlier analysis of several hundred of the donors showed that most TCR beta V segments appeared in productive rearrangements either about 87% or about 30% of the time, which broadly matched IMGT annotations. The 87-base-pair reads could not distinguish some IMGT-functional V segments, including TRBV6-2 and TRBV6-3, so those segments were excluded. For the cohort, immune exposure information was limited to CMV serostatus. In a later genetic analysis, a missense DCLRE1C variant was associated with V-gene and J-gene trimming of TCR beta chains, and the association was replicated in an independent cohort. A later genetic analysis reported fewer N-insertions in productive TCRs among donors in an Asian-associated ancestry cluster than the approximately 670-donor mean. According to a later analysis, most CMV-associated TCR beta chains appeared to be HLA-restricted, and the HLA associations seemed to be driven largely by CMV exposure. When HLA alleles, especially DR and DQ, strongly co-occurred, attributing TCR associations to individual alleles was difficult. Because HLA typing was missing for some donors at each locus, association tests included only the typed subset. A group of highly shared sequence variants was considered likely to be a technical artifact of the sequencing pipeline. In a later analysis, HLA-associated TCR beta chains showed more clonal expansion and lower generation probabilities than non-associated chains that were equally common. In both the original and validation cohorts, the classifier was reported to diagnose cytomegalovirus status with high specificity and sensitivity. In a later analysis, several top co-occurrence clusters were reported to appear linked to parvovirus B19, influenza, CMV and Epstein-Barr virus. Three of the identified cytomegalovirus-associated TCR beta chains were confirmed in vitro to be specific for cytomegalovirus antigens. Correlated functional status among segregating V segments might reflect linkage disequilibrium, but an unknown experimental factor could not be ruled out. The earlier analysis of 587 of the donors excluded about 16 rarely observed V segments, including chromosome 9 orphons, because counts were too low. The authors suggested that the approach could potentially be extended to other disease states and immunological phenotypes. A later analysis associated 15,000 to 20,000 TCR beta sequences with specific HLA alleles at a false discovery rate of 0.05.

Material: PBMCs. The rearrangement joined TRBV7-9 to TRBJ1-3; TRBD1 matches 7 bases in the middle. The TCR was taken from a man younger than 30 in good health and CMV-seronegative. The bases read TGTGCCAGCAGCTCCACTCCGGGACAGATCTCTGGAAACACCATATATTTT. Its amino acids are CASSSTPGQISGNTIYF.